This TCR beta chain was captured by sequencing in a study of shared clonotypes between healthy human individuals. The wider study: Aged 18 to 49, the donors were two women and three men.

Measured with immunoSEQ multiplex PCR; TCRdb has only the in-frame clones, and not every one. The sample comprises roughly 450,000 clones, about four fifths of which are singletons, and 10% to 15% rests with the top ten. To note about this clone: The antigen remains unidentified.

The study, taken as a whole, reports: Represented diversity (both genetic and exposure-history) was limited by the small number of donors.

Donors were Caucasian adults residing in Nashville, Tennessee, USA. CDR3 size: 12 residues. V was cut by 6 bases and J by 5 bases, with 10 bases left in between. The V gene's germline CDR1 is SGHTA and CDR2 FQGNSA. The sequence was collected from a woman aged 40 to 49 in good health. Some clones in this sample may be carry-over from other donors' samples. Sample: PBMCs. This rearrangement joins TRBV7-2 to TRBJ1-2, with unresolved D. This CDR3 is CASSPHQYGYTF. The CDR3 coding sequence is TGTGCCAGCAGTCCGCACCAGTATGGCTACACCTTC.